Each of the 19 T cell receptor beta chains below was sequenced from the same sample in a study of blood T cell repertoires in COVID-19. Measured with immunoSEQ multiplex PCR; TCRdb has only the in-frame clones, and not every one. In the table there are a few hundred thousand clones, 80% to 90% of which are singletons. Material: peripheral blood. The receptors shown here come from an older woman with COVID-19, enrolled during active disease.

This sequence joins TRBV30 and TRBJ2-3; 8 bases are a match to TRBD1. This CDR3 has 14 amino acids. Trimming removed 5 bases from V and 3 bases from J; junction bases left unmatched: 7. The germline V gene encodes CDR1 GTSNPN and CDR2 SVGIG (reference sequence). CDR3 in amino acids: CAWGDRGRTDTQYF. As DNA, the CDR3 is TGTGCCTGGGGTGACAGGGGCCGAACAGATACGCAGTATTTT.

The chain uses TRBV5-6 and TRBJ2-1; tentative D call: TRBD2 (6 bases). Germline assignment: CDR1 SGHDT and CDR2 YYEEEE. CDR3 size: 11 residues. Trimming removed 4 bases from V and 15 bases from J, with 14 bases in between. As DNA, the CDR3 is TGTGCCAGCAGCATCGGAGGGTCCCCGTTCTTC. Translation: CASSIGGSPFF.

The genes are TRBV28 and TRBJ1-5; 8 nucleotides line up with TRBD1. The CDR3 consists of 13 residues. V lost 8 bases to trimming and J lost 7 bases; unmatched junction nucleotides: 7. Germline values: CDR1 MDHEN, CDR2 SYDVKM. The CDR3 bases are TGTGCCAGCCGACAGGGGAGTTGGCAGCCCCAGCATTTT. It codes for CASRQGSWQPQHF.

The V gene is TRBV11-3, the J gene TRBJ2-2; D might be TRBD2 (6 bases). The CDR3 length is 14 residues. V gave up 6 bases and J gave up 5 bases, with 13 bases separating them. The germline V gene encodes CDR1 SGHNT and CDR2 YENEEA. CDR3 coding DNA: TGTGCCAGCAGGATGACGGGGGAAACCGGGGAGCTGTTTTTT. Translated, it gives CASRMTGETGELFF. Complete variable domain (other parts from reference TRBV11-3 and TRBJ2-2): EAGVVQSPRYKIIEKKQPVAFWCNPISGHNTLYWYLQNLGQGPELLIRYENEEAVDDSQLPKDRFSAERLKGVDSTLKIQPAELGDSAVYLCASRMTGETGELFFGEGSRLTVL.

The rearrangement uses TRBV5-1 and TRBJ2-1, with 11 bases lining up with TRBD1. The V and J ends lost 5 bases and 6 bases, in that order; junction bases with no gene match: 4. Germline CDR1 reads SGHRS; CDR2 reads YFSETQ. This CDR3 is built from 14 residues. The CDR3 reads CASREGQGGNEQFF. As DNA, the CDR3 is TGCGCCAGCAGGGAGGGACAGGGGGGCAATGAGCAGTTCTTC.

The chain carries TRBV5-5 and TRBJ2-7; no firm D call. V was pared by 0 bases and J by 3 bases, with 7 bases between. Germline V CDR1 and CDR2: SGHKS, YYEKEE (reference sequence). There are 13 residues in the CDR3. For the CDR3, the DNA is TGTGCCAGCAGCTTGGCCGTCAGCTACGAGCAGTACTTC. Residues: CASSLAVSYEQYF.

In regard to this clone: The sample holds other DNA sequences that translate to the same CDR3. V and J are TRBV7-2 and TRBJ2-7, with D possibly TRBD1 on 7 matching bases. V lost 1 base, J lost 3 bases, and 13 bases lay in between. The germline CDR1 and CDR2 sequences are SGHTA and FQGNSA. There are 15 residues in the CDR3. CDR3: CASSLVSRGVYEQYF. CDR3 nucleotides: TGTGCCAGCAGCTTAGTCAGCAGGGGGGTCTACGAGCAGTACTTC.

The gene calls are TRBV5-8 and TRBJ2-1, with 12 bases matching TRBD2. Germline CDR1 and CDR2: SGHTS and YDEGEE. With 4 bases clipped from V and 8 bases from J, the junction kept 10 bases outside the gene matches. The CDR3 covers 16 residues. CDR3 amino acids: CASSPTSGRGSDEQFF. The CDR3 nucleotides read TGTGCCAGCAGCCCGACTAGCGGGAGAGGTAGCGATGAGCAGTTCTTC.

This chain joins TRBV19 and TRBJ2-7; maybe TRBD2 (7 bases). V was shortened by 5 bases and J by 6 bases, with 17 bases between the two germline ends. The CDR3 totals 14 residues. Germline lookup yields CDR1 LNHDA and CDR2 SQIVND (reference sequence). DNA for the CDR3: TGTGCCAGTAGTTCCGGGACGGGGGGCATCGAGCAGTACTTC. This gives the protein CASSSGTGGIEQYF.

This clone was picked up one time. J is TRBJ1-5 and V is TRBV19; TRBD1 agrees at 10 bases. Germline V gene sequence: CDR1 LNHDA, CDR2 SQIVND (reference sequence). Losses at the gene ends were 4 bases for V and 5 bases for J; bases not matched to a gene: 5. This CDR3 is built from 15 residues. This chain's CDR3 is CASSSRQGADQPQHF. The CDR3 DNA is TGTGCCAGTAGTAGTAGACAGGGGGCGGATCAGCCCCAGCATTTT. Variable domain in full (rest from reference TRBV19 and TRBJ1-5): DGGITQSPKYLFRKEGQNVTLSCEQNLNHDAMYWYRQDPGQGLRLIYYSQIVNDFQKGDIAEGYSVSREKKESFPLTVTSAQKNPTAFYLCASSSRQGADQPQHFGDGTRLSIL.

This clone was seen only once. The V and J genes are TRBV5-4 and TRBJ2-7; D not resolved. The length of the CDR3 is 15 residues. CDR1 is SGHNT and CDR2 is YYREEE in the germline V gene (reference sequence). Trimming removed 0 bases from V and 3 bases from J, with 13 bases in between. The CDR3: CASSLGAPGSYEQYF. As DNA, the CDR3 is TGTGCCAGCAGCTTGGGTGCGCCAGGCAGCTACGAGCAGTACTTC.

The chain combines TRBV7-6 with TRBJ1-4, with 8 bases that match TRBD1. The CDR3 runs 18 residues. Germline trimming cut 5 bases from V and 0 bases from J; bases unmatched to any gene: 11. From germline, CDR1 is SGHVS and CDR2 FNYEAQ. The CDR3 DNA is TGTGCCAGCAGCGAGGTCCAGGGGGCCCTTGCAACTAATGAAAAACTGTTTTTT. The encoded protein is CASSEVQGALATNEKLFF. Full variable domain (remainder filled in from reference TRBV7-6 and TRBJ1-4): GAGVSQSPRYKVTKRGQDVALRCDPISGHVSLYWYRQALGQGPEFLTYFNYEAQQDKSGLPNDRFSAERPEGSISTLTIQRTEQRDSAMYRCASSEVQGALATNEKLFFGSGTQLSVL.

This sequence joins TRBV11-2 and TRBJ1-2; D might be TRBD1 (6 bases). V was trimmed by 1 base and J by 0 bases, leaving 18 bases between them. The CDR3 extends over 18 amino acids. Per the germline V gene, CDR1 is SGHAT and CDR2 is FQNNGV. This chain's CDR3 is CASSLAPVGAGANYGYTF. As DNA, the CDR3 is TGTGCCAGCAGCTTAGCTCCGGTCGGGGCAGGGGCTAACTATGGCTACACCTTC.

The CDR3 region is CSAKRGSGLWNEQFF. The CDR3 DNA is TGCAGCGCGAAACGGGGCAGCGGGTTGTGGAATGAGCAGTTCTTC. V usage is TRBV29-1 and J usage is TRBJ2-1; a weak D match, TRBD2 (6 bases). The germline V gene encodes CDR1 SQVTM and CDR2 ANQGSEA. V dropped 7 bases and J dropped 7 bases, with 23 bases sitting between them. The CDR3 is 15 amino acids.

The rearrangement uses TRBV28 and TRBJ1-1; no clear D. The CDR3 loop spans 12 amino acids. Trimming removed 7 bases at V and 2 bases at J, with 8 bases between. Germline V gene sequence: CDR1 MDHEN, CDR2 SYDVKM. The CDR3 sequence is CASTSGNTEAFF. DNA for the CDR3: TGTGCCAGCACCTCGGGTAACACTGAAGCTTTCTTT.

The V call is TRBV4-1, the J call TRBJ2-7; 13 bases fit TRBD2. Germline values: CDR1 MGHRA, CDR2 YSYEKL. J gave up 0 bases and V 3 bases, and 5 bases lay outside the gene matches. This CDR3 spans 17 amino acids. The chain's CDR3 is CASSQGLAGLGSYEQYF. CDR3 DNA: TGCGCCAGCAGCCAGGGACTAGCGGGGTTGGGCTCCTACGAGCAGTACTTC.

The genes are TRBV3-1 (or the pseudogene TRBV3-2) and TRBJ2-7; perhaps TRBD2 as D (6 bases). The CDR3 is 13 amino acids. CDR1 is LGHDT, CDR2 YNNKEL, per germline (reference sequence). Trimming took off 0 bases at V and 7 bases at J, with 10 bases between the two ends. The CDR3 spells CASSQDRAGEQYF. In DNA, the CDR3 is TGTGCCAGCAGCCAAGACAGGGCGGGGGAGCAGTACTTC.

This clone was counted a few times. The chain combines TRBV28 with TRBJ1-2; 7 bases map to TRBD1. The CDR3 contains 12 residues. CDR1 and CDR2 (germline): MDHEN, SYDVKM. V was pared by 5 bases and J by 6 bases, with 3 bases of the junction left unmatched. The CDR3 loop reads CASSQGQHGYTF. The CDR3 nucleotides are TGTGCCAGCAGTCAGGGACAGCATGGCTACACCTTC.

This chain joins TRBV5-1 and TRBJ2-5; TRBD1 matches at 9 bases. The CDR3 totals 15 residues. After removal of 5 bases from V and 4 bases from J, the junction contained 9 bases not matched to a gene. The V gene's germline CDR1 is SGHRS and CDR2 YFSETQ. CDR3 residues: CASRNGQGPGETQYF. The CDR3, as DNA: TGCGCCAGCAGAAATGGACAGGGGCCGGGAGAGACCCAGTACTTC.